The source of this T cell receptor beta chain is a study of human CD8 memory T cell subsets. Germline assignment: CDR1 LGHNA and CDR2 YSLEER. CDR3 length: 16 amino acids. Designated as TPEX, the CCR7+ PD-1+ TIGIT+ early memory CD8+ T cells showed dysfunctional, exhausted-like traits. Enriched by negative magnetic separation, total CD8+ T cells were obtained. With respect to this clonotype: Its antigen remains unknown.

Study results and limitations: Chao1 estimates suggested higher diversity in stem-like memory T cells than in precursor exhausted T cells.

Generation of TCR beta libraries used UMI-labeled 5' RACE. Reprocessing the 5' RACE reads, TCRdb reports a single entry for every CDR3 protein and omits DNA. Its listing shows thousands of distinct CDR3 sequences. Sequenced: CD8+ T cells from PBMCs. J is TRBJ1-3 and V is TRBV4-3; TCRdb's assignment of TRBD1 cannot be checked, as there is no DNA. The TCR originated in a human donor in good health. This CDR3 reads CASSQDTPGTGNTIYF.